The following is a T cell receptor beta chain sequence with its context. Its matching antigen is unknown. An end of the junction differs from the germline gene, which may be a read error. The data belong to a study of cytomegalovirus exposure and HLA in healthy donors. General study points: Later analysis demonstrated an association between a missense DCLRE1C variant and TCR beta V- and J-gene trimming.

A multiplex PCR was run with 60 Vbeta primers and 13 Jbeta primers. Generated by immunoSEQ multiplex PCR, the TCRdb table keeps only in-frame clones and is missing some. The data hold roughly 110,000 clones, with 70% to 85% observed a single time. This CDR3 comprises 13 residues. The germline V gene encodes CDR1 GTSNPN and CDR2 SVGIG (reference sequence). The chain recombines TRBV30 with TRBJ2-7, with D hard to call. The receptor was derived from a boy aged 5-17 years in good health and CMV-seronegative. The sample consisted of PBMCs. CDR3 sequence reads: CARSVQVGYEQYF. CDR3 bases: TGTGCCCGGAGTGTGCAGGTGGGCTACGAGCAGTACTTC.